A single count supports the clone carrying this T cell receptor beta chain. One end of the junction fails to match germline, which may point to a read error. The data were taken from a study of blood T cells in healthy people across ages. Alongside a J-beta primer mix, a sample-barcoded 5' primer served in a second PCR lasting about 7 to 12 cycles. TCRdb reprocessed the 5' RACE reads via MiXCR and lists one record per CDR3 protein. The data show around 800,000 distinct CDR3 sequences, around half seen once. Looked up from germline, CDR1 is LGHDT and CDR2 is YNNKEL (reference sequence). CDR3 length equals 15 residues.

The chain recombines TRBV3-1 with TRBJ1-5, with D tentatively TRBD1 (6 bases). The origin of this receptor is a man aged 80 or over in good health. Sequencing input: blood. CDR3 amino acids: CTSSQSGTNNQPQHF. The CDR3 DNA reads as TGTACCAGCAGCCAATCCGGGACAAACAATCAGCCCCAGCATTTT.